The source of this TCR beta chain is a study of blood T cell repertoires in COVID-19. CDR1 is ENHRY, CDR2 SYGVKD, per germline. With 2 bases clipped from V and 3 bases from J, the junction kept 5 bases outside the gene matches. The CDR3 has 15 amino acids. Clones were read by immunoSEQ multiplex PCR, and TCRdb kept only the in-frame ones, dropping some. The table includes approximately 130,000 clones, about four fifths detected once. This clone has more than one count but fewer than ten. This chain joins TRBV10-3 and TRBJ1-1; TRBD1 aligns across 8 bases. This receptor was identified in a woman aged 55-70 years with active or convalescent COVID-19. Sequencing was carried out using peripheral blood. The CDR3 sequence is CAISERGQGYTEAFF. In DNA, the CDR3 is TGTGCCATCAGTGAGCGTGGACAGGGATACACTGAAGCTTTCTTT.